The 20 T cell receptor beta chains given below trace back to one sample, sequenced in a study of regulatory T cells in long-lasting Graves disease. Arm-PCR of CDR3 regions and iRepertoire HTBI primers were the basis on which TCR beta libraries were built. TCRdb redid the calling of the multiplex PCR reads with MiXCR, one entry per CDR3 protein. The sample holds 560,000 or so distinct CDR3 sequences, roughly 15% seen once. Indicated time point: newly diagnosed GD, antithyroid drugs for less than 3 months. PBMCs provided the RNA from which the TCR library was made. The data also belong to a second study, concerning T cells in Graves' hyperthyroidism and ophthalmopathy.

Sequences were derived from peripheral blood mononuclear cells (PBMCs), sampled at new diagnosis, from a patient treated with antithyroid drugs. These receptors were obtained from a man between 18 and 29 years old with Graves disease.

The CDR3 here is CASSQGSYSPLHF. DNA of the CDR3: TGTGCCAGCAGCCAGGGATCTTACTCACCCCTCCACTTT. The chain joins TRBV14 to TRBJ1-6; D is unresolved. V was clipped by 3 bases and J by 10 bases, with 10 bases between them. The CDR3 has 13 amino acids. Germline CDR1 and CDR2: SGHDN and FVKESK.

In this sample, this clonotype turned up many times. The rearrangement links TRBV6-9 to TRBJ2-7; D possibly corresponds to TRBD2 (6 bases). The V and J ends lost 3 bases and 0 bases respectively, with 18 bases between them. CDR3 size: 17 residues. CDR1 and CDR2 (germline): MNHGY, SVAAGI. The CDR3: CASSYSGGAGNSYEQYF. The DNA for the CDR3 is TGTGCCAGCAGTTACTCCGGTGGGGCGGGGAACTCCTACGAGCAGTACTTC.

The chain has TRBV11-3 and TRBJ2-1, with 7 bases fitting TRBD2. Germline V gene data show CDR1 as SGHNT and CDR2 as YENEEA. After removal of 5 bases from V and 9 bases from J, the junction contained 7 bases not matched to a gene. CDR3 length: 13 residues. The CDR3 coding sequence is TGTGCCAGCAGCCAACCAACTAGCGCTGAGCAGTTCTTC. This gives the protein CASSQPTSAEQFF.

This clonotype was observed a few times. The chain couples TRBV6-2 or TRBV6-3 to TRBJ2-1; no firm D call. The CDR3 totals 15 residues. Germline assignment: CDR1 MNHEY and CDR2 SVGEGT. Between the trimmed V and J ends, which lost 4 bases and 5 bases, there was a span of 15 bases. The CDR3 bases are TGTGCCAGCAGTTCTTCCAGCTATAGGGACAATGAGCAGTTCTTC. Translated: CASSSSSYRDNEQFF.

The rearrangement uses TRBV27 and TRBJ1-2; unclear D gene. Germline assignment: CDR1 MNHEY and CDR2 SMNVEV (reference sequence). The CDR3 totals 15 residues. V gave up 4 bases and J gave up 2 bases, with 14 bases separating them. The CDR3 reads CASSSAESWNYGYTF. The CDR3 coding sequence is TGTGCCAGCAGTTCCGCGGAATCGTGGAACTATGGCTACACCTTC.

This clonotype was recorded at least ten times. The chain uses TRBV3-1 and TRBJ2-7; a possible D gene is TRBD2 (5 bases). Looked up from germline, CDR1 is LGHDT and CDR2 is YNNKEL (reference sequence). Trimming removed 4 bases at V and 6 bases at J, with 13 bases between. CDR3 length equals 13 residues. The CDR3 reads CASSPQAEGEQYF. The CDR3 DNA is TGTGCCAGCAGCCCCCAGGCTGAGGGCGAGCAGTACTTC.

The chain employs TRBV6-2 or TRBV6-3 and TRBJ2-1, with D possibly TRBD2 on 6 matching bases. CDR3 length: 15 amino acids. CDR1 MNHEY and CDR2 SVGEGT come from the germline V gene. Between the trimmed V and J ends, which lost 5 bases and 6 bases, there was a span of 17 bases. CDR3 nucleotide sequence: TGTGCCAGCAGTCGACGACTAGGAAGGCGCAATGAGCAGTTCTTC. Translating it yields CASSRRLGRRNEQFF.

This clonotype was counted a few times. V gene TRBV6-1 combines with J gene TRBJ2-5, with 9 positions matching TRBD2. The ends lost 8 bases at V and 4 bases at J; junction bases unmatched: 11. CDR1 and CDR2 from the germline V gene are MNHNS and SASEGT. This CDR3 has 15 amino acids. The chain's CDR3 is CASSLGAGGGETQYF. In nucleotides, the CDR3 is TGTGCCAGCTCCCTAGGGGCGGGGGGGGGAGAGACCCAGTACTTC.

This clonotype occurred many times. V is TRBV6-1 and J is TRBJ2-7; no firm D call. The CDR3 extends over 11 amino acids. The V end lost 2 bases, the J end lost 6 bases, and 5 bases lay between the germline ends. CDR1 is MNHNS, CDR2 SASEGT, per germline. The CDR3, as DNA: TGTGCCAGCAGTGAATTAAGCGAGCAGTACTTC. Its protein is CASSELSEQYF.

This clonotype was seen more than once but under ten times. The gene calls are TRBV4-1 and TRBJ1-5, with 9 bases that match TRBD1. The CDR3 length is 17 residues. J lost 7 bases, V lost 4 bases, and 14 bases had no gene match. CDR1 MGHRA and CDR2 YSYEKL come from the germline V gene. In nucleotides, the CDR3 is TGCGCCAGCAGCCTCGGGGGACAGGGACCTCTTTGGCAGCCCCAGCATTTT. Encoded protein: CASSLGGQGPLWQPQHF.

This clonotype occurred many times. The V and J genes are TRBV6-2 or TRBV6-3 and TRBJ2-3, with 8 bases fitting TRBD2. The germline CDR1 and CDR2 sequences are MNHEY and SVGEGT. Losses at the gene ends were 6 bases for V and 6 bases for J; bases not matched to a gene: 11. The CDR3 runs to 15 residues. CDR3 residues: CASRTLAGEADTQYF. The CDR3 DNA reads as TGTGCCAGCAGGACGCTAGCGGGCGAGGCGGATACGCAGTATTTT.

This clonotype was counted a few times. The genes are TRBV6-1 and TRBJ1-1, with TRBD1 matching over 7 bases. The trim removed 5 bases at V and 1 base at J, leaving 13 bases unmatched. Germline loops: CDR1 MNHNS, CDR2 SASEGT. The CDR3 is 17 amino acids. This CDR3 is CASSHRGIYGRNTEAFF. The CDR3 bases are TGTGCCAGCAGTCACAGGGGAATTTATGGTAGGAACACTGAAGCTTTCTTT.

J is TRBJ2-5 and V is TRBV5-1; TRBD2 aligns across 7 bases. The J call could be wrong; TRBJ2-1 is a better fit for the DNA end. This CDR3 has 14 residues. In germline, CDR1 is SGHRS, CDR2 YFSETQ. The CDR3 region has the DNA TGCGCCAGCAGCTTAACTAGCGCGAACAATGAGCAGTTCTTC. Protein: CASSLTSANNEQFF.

This clonotype was seen at least ten times. The chain employs TRBV12-3 or TRBV12-4 and TRBJ1-2, with D possibly being TRBD1 (6 bases). The CDR3 has 14 residues. V was pared by 5 bases and J by 1 base, with 11 bases between. In DNA form, the CDR3 reads TGTGCCAGCAGTCCACAGGGTATTAACTATGGCTACACCTTC. Protein sequence: CASSPQGINYGYTF.

This clonotype was seen only a few times. The chain joins TRBV11-3 to TRBJ2-1; tentatively, D is TRBD2 (6 bases). V dropped 5 bases and J dropped 7 bases, with 12 bases sitting between them. The CDR3 sequence is 13 residues long. The germline gives CDR1 SGHNT, CDR2 YENEEA. CDR3 region: CASSAELANEQFF. CDR3 sequence (DNA): TGTGCCAGCAGCGCCGAACTAGCTAATGAGCAGTTCTTC. Supplemented by reference TRBV11-3 and TRBJ2-1, the full variable domain reads EAGVVQSPRYKIIEKKQPVAFWCNPISGHNTLYWYLQNLGQGPELLIRYENEEAVDDSQLPKDRFSAERLKGVDSTLKIQPAELGDSAVYLCASSAELANEQFFGPGTRLTVL.

This clonotype appeared a few times. This rearrangement joins TRBV20-1 to TRBJ1-1; no clear D gene. CDR3 length equals 12 residues. The germline V gene has CDR1 DFQATT and CDR2 SNEGSKA (reference sequence). The V end was cut by 0 bases, the J end by 8 bases, with 10 bases between. The CDR3 reads CSARDPAVEAFF. Here the CDR3 DNA reads TGCAGTGCTAGAGATCCGGCGGTCGAAGCTTTCTTT.

The rearrangement joins TRBV9 to TRBJ2-1; possible D gene TRBD2, 6 bases. The CDR3 runs 16 residues. V was trimmed by 0 bases and J by 4 bases, leaving 14 bases between them. The germline gives CDR1 SGDLS, CDR2 YYNGEE. The CDR3 region is CASSVDLAGPYNEQFF. The CDR3 DNA reads as TGTGCCAGCAGCGTAGATTTGGCGGGACCTTACAATGAGCAGTTCTTC. The variable domain in full, completed from reference TRBV9 and TRBJ2-1, reads DSGVTQTPKHLITATGQRVTLRCSPRSGDLSVYWYQQSLDQGLQFLIQYYNGEERAKGNILERFSAQQFPDLHSELNLSSLELGDSALYFCASSVDLAGPYNEQFFGPGTRLTVL.

The chain is built from TRBV19 and TRBJ2-1; no clear D. V was shortened by 1 base and J by 6 bases, with 4 bases between the two germline ends. The CDR3 contains 12 residues. CDR1 is LNHDA, CDR2 SQIVND, per germline (reference sequence). CDR3 protein: CASSIVTNEQFF. As DNA, the CDR3 is TGTGCCAGTAGTATAGTTACCAATGAGCAGTTCTTC.

Ten or more counts support this clonotype. J is TRBJ1-5 and V is TRBV27; TRBD1 is a possible D gene (5 bases). Trimming left V 3 bases short and J 9 bases short, with 9 bases between. Germline CDR1 MNHEY, CDR2 SMNVEV (reference sequence). This CDR3 region has 12 residues. As DNA, the CDR3 is TGTGCCAGCAGTTTCGGTCAGGGGCCCCAGCATTTT. Protein product: CASSFGQGPQHF.

This clonotype was counted at least ten times. The rearrangement joins TRBV5-1 to TRBJ2-3, with a tentative D call TRBD2 (6 bases). The CDR3 contains 14 residues. V dropped 5 bases and J dropped 4 bases, with 14 bases sitting between them. Germline CDR1 and CDR2: SGHRS and YFSETQ. CDR3 region: CASRWRVVADTQYF. The CDR3 DNA sequence: TGCGCCAGCAGGTGGAGGGTGGTGGCAGATACGCAGTATTTT.